The sequence of this TCR beta chain was determined in a study of blood T cell repertoires in COVID-19. Overall study: The United States, Italy and Spain supplied acute and convalescent COVID-19 samples. T cells, B-cell-depleted T cells, or PBMCs supplied cDNA or gDNA.

The CDR3 is made up of 16 amino acids. CDR1 and CDR2 (germline): LNHDA, SQIVND (reference sequence). V lost 6 bases, J lost 7 bases, and 19 bases lay in between. Per the original methods: For nucleated cells, counts were estimated from reference gene primer amplification. TCRdb's table, derived via immunoSEQ multiplex PCR, lists solely in-frame clones and lacks some. V and J calls and clone size are those listed in that table; D and trimming were worked out from the DNA. Of 54,000 or so clones listed, over 65% were seen once; the top ten hold approximately 10%. The chain has TRBV19 and TRBJ1-6; no clear D gene. The clonotype was recovered from an elderly man with COVID-19, enrolled during active disease. The sample consisted of peripheral blood. The CDR3 DNA sequence: TGTGCCAGTAGCCACCGACGGGTCATTGGCAATTCACCCCTCCACTTT. This translates into CASSHRRVIGNSPLHF.